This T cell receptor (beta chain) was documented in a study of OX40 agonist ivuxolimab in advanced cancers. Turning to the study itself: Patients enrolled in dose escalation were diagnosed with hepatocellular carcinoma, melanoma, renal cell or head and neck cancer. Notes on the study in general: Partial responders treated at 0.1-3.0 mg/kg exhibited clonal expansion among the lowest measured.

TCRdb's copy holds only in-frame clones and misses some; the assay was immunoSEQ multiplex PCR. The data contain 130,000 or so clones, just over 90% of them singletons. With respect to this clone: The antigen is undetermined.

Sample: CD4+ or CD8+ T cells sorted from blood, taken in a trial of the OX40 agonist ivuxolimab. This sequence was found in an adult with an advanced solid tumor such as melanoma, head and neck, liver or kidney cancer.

The CDR3 DNA is TGCGCCAGCAGCCCGCTCTTACAGGGAGGTTTGGCAACTAATGAAAAACTGTTTTTT. This translates into CASSPLLQGGLATNEKLFF. The chain joins TRBV4-3 to TRBJ1-4; possibly TRBD1 for D (6 bases). Deletions cut 4 bases from V and 0 bases from J, with 21 bases between. CDR3 length: 19 residues. Germline values: CDR1 LGHNA, CDR2 YSLEER.